Sequencing of this T cell receptor beta chain was carried out in a study of T cells after yellow fever vaccination. The CDR3 is 13 residues long. CDR1 is SGHRS and CDR2 is YFSETQ in the germline V gene. Trimming pared 0 bases from V and 13 bases from J, leaving 14 bases between. Generation of TCR cDNA used 5'RACE template switching (which added a universal primer site and UMIs). In TCRdb, the 5' RACE reads were re-called with MiXCR into one record per CDR3 protein. The sample consists of 620,000 or so distinct CDR3 sequences, about 12% of them appearing once. Only a few counts were recorded for this clonotype.

V is TRBV5-1 and J is TRBJ2-4, with unresolved D. The material was PBMCs, obtained on the day of the yellow fever booster vaccination. The receptor was derived from a man aged 30 to 39 who received the YFV17D yellow fever vaccine. The CDR3 DNA sequence: TGCGCCAGCAGCTTGGAAGTAGGTTGGGAACAGTACTTC. This encodes CASSLEVGWEQYF.